Below, 10 T cell receptor beta chains from the same sample are listed, as sequenced in a study of PD-L1 blockade in urothelial cancer. Time point meaning: peripheral blood 6 weeks after treatment start. The table came from immunoSEQ multiplex PCR; TCRdb's copy has only in-frame clones and leaves some out. The repertoire includes some 51,000 clones, more than 75% of them detected once, and roughly 2.5% sits in the top ten. The specimen was PBMCs, collected around atezolizumab (anti-PD-L1) treatment. The receptor source for this set is a man between 60 and 75 years old with urothelial cancer.

The V and J genes are TRBV7-6 and TRBJ2-7; maybe TRBD1 (6 bases). The V and J ends lost 1 base and 4 bases respectively, with 11 bases between them. The germline V gene has CDR1 SGHVS and CDR2 FNYEAQ. The CDR3 is made up of 14 amino acids. CDR3 region: CASSLEGTTYEQYF. CDR3 nucleotide sequence: TGTGCCAGCAGCTTAGAAGGGACAACTTACGAGCAGTACTTC.

This chain uses TRBV7-9 with TRBJ2-6; 7 positions match TRBD1. V lost 5 bases and J lost 2; bases outside the gene matches: 3. The CDR3 length is 15 residues. Germline V gene sequence: CDR1 SEHNR, CDR2 FQNEAQ (reference sequence). The DNA for the CDR3 is TGTGCCAGCAGCCAAGACAGGGCTGGGGCCAACGTCCTGACTTTC. This encodes CASSQDRAGANVLTF.

The chain combines TRBV19 with TRBJ1-1; TRBD1 agrees at 7 bases. In germline, CDR1 is LNHDA, CDR2 SQIVND (reference sequence). V dropped 3 bases and J dropped 4; count of bases not matched to a gene: 5. The length of the CDR3 is 14 residues. CDR3 sequence: CASSIGQASTEAFF. The CDR3, as DNA: TGTGCCAGTAGTATCGGACAGGCTTCCACTGAAGCTTTCTTT. The complete variable domain, with remaining parts taken from reference TRBV19 and TRBJ1-1, reads DGGITQSPKYLFRKEGQNVTLSCEQNLNHDAMYWYRQDPGQGLRLIYYSQIVNDFQKGDIAEGYSVSREKKESFPLTVTSAQKNPTAFYLCASSIGQASTEAFFGQGTRLTVV.

The chain uses TRBV2 and TRBJ2-2, with TRBD2 matching over 7 bases. The V and J ends lost 6 bases and 4 bases, in that order; junction bases with no gene match: 8. CDR1 and CDR2 (germline): SNHLY, FYNNEI. The CDR3 runs 15 residues. DNA for the CDR3: TGTGCCAGCAGCGATCGGACTAGTGGCACCGGGGAGCTGTTTTTT. Translated, it gives CASSDRTSGTGELFF.

This chain joins TRBV18 and TRBJ2-5; 8 bases line up with TRBD1. Losses at the gene ends were 4 bases for V and 4 bases for J; bases not matched to a gene: 5. Germline V lookup: CDR1 KGHSH, CDR2 LQKENI. CDR3 length: 14 amino acids. CDR3 region: CASSRSGTGETQYF. The DNA for the CDR3 is TGTGCCAGCTCACGATCCGGGACAGGAGAGACCCAGTACTTC.

This chain uses TRBV19 with TRBJ2-1; 8 bases are a match to TRBD2. V lost 1 base and J lost 3; bases outside the gene matches: 8. Germline lookup yields CDR1 LNHDA and CDR2 SQIVND (reference sequence). The CDR3 contains 17 residues. The CDR3 is CASSIVGSGRNYNEQFF. Written as DNA, the CDR3 is TGTGCCAGTAGTATAGTCGGGAGCGGGAGAAACTACAATGAGCAGTTCTTC.

Only a few counts were recorded for this clone. This chain links TRBV6-1 with TRBJ2-5; 11 bases agree with TRBD2. Germline values: CDR1 MNHNS, CDR2 SASEGT. Trimming removed 3 bases from V and 4 bases from J; junction bases left unmatched: 4. This CDR3 comprises 15 residues. The CDR3 here is CASSDLAGGPETQYF. CDR3 nucleotides: TGTGCCAGCAGTGATTTAGCGGGGGGGCCAGAGACCCAGTACTTC.

The chain uses TRBV19 and TRBJ2-5; D unresolved. CDR3 length equals 13 residues. Germline V CDR1 and CDR2: LNHDA, SQIVND (reference sequence). Trimming removed 6 bases at V and 1 base at J, with 9 bases between. CDR3 nucleotide sequence: TGTGCCAGTAGAAACATGCCCCAAGAGACCCAGTACTTC. This gives the protein CASRNMPQETQYF.

J is TRBJ2-2 and V is TRBV4-2, with TRBD2 identical over 13 bases. V lost 2 bases, J lost 3 bases, and 6 bases stayed unmatched. CDR3 length equals 18 residues. The germline V gene encodes CDR1 LGHNA and CDR2 YNFKEQ. The CDR3 is CASSQSSTSGGYTGELFF. The CDR3 nucleotides read TGTGCCAGCAGCCAAAGCTCGACTAGCGGGGGGTACACCGGGGAGCTGTTTTTT.

The V gene is TRBV6-1, the J gene TRBJ1-1; tentative D call: TRBD1 (5 bases). Germline V gives CDR1 MNHNS, CDR2 SASEGT. The CDR3 totals 13 residues. V lost 3 bases and J lost 11, with 16 bases in between. CDR3 protein: CASSEGGSLWAFF. As DNA, the CDR3 is TGTGCCAGCAGTGAGGGGGGAAGCTTATGGGCTTTCTTT.